The clone carrying this T cell receptor delta chain was observed a handful of times. Its matching antigen is unknown. This sample also contains other DNA sequences that code for the same CDR3. The source of the sample is a study of Vδ1+ human thymocytes. Extracted RNA was reverse transcribed into cDNA. Pooled V-gene forward primers with one constant-region reverse primer generated the CDR3 amplicons by multiplex PCR. TCRdb re-called clones from the multiplex PCR reads via CATT. The data contain over 45,000 delta-chain clones, about 16% of them singletons. Germline V CDR1 and CDR2: TSWWSYY, QGS. The junction had 19 bases not matched to a gene; V was cut back by 0 bases and J by 0 bases. CDR3 length equals 22 residues. Findings and limits, study-wide: Around a fifth of thymic delta-chain sequences were Vdelta2, with few Vdelta3, unlike blood Vdelta1+ controls. TRG sequences recurred across donors, whereas TRD sequences stayed essentially private. Highly polyclonal TRG and TRD repertoires with Gaussian CDR3 length distributions appeared in thymus.

The sequence was collected from a girl less than two years old who had congenital heart surgery. This rearrangement joins TRDV1 to TRDJ1, with 10 bases aligning to TRDD3. The sample taken for sequencing was Vdelta1+ gamma-delta thymocytes from the thymus. Subset noted: FACS-sorted CD3+ TCRalphabeta- TCRVdelta1+ TCRVdelta2- thymocytes. CDR3 nucleotides: TGTGCTCTTGGGGAACTAACCTTGCCAGCCCCCCTTACTGGGGGATACACCGATAAACTCATCTTT. Translation gives CALGELTLPAPLTGGYTDKLIF.